The subject of this entry is one T cell receptor (beta chain). Its specificity is unknown. This sample is drawn from a study of T cell repertoires in cytomegalovirus infection. Across the study: Matching HLA type, along with CMV infection, was indicated by public TCR beta signatures.

The germline V and J ends were trimmed by 6 bases and 4 bases, with 10 bases remaining between them. The CDR3 contains 14 residues. Looked up from germline, CDR1 is MNHEY and CDR2 is SMNVEV (reference sequence). MiXCR was run by TCRdb on the reads, yielding one entry per CDR3 protein. The sample holds roughly 800,000 distinct CDR3 sequences, around 29% seen once. Study observations and caveats: Cumulative frequency (of public TCR beta family members) identified carriers of CMV plus the relevant HLA. Across the ex vivo response, the dominant clonotypes were HLA-C-restricted CMV-specific TCR beta clonotypes.

Sequencing used cultured CD8+ T cells from PBMCs, obtained from culture after CMV antigen stimulation. The TCR was taken from a human donor in good health (CMV status not recorded). Some clones in this sample may be carry-over from other donors' samples. V and J are TRBV27 and TRBJ1-6; D may be TRBD1 (6 bases). The CDR3 nucleotides read TGTGCCAGCAGAAGGGACAAATATAATTCACCCCTCCACTTT. It encodes CASRRDKYNSPLHF.